These 16 T cell receptor beta chains originate from one sample sequenced in a study of cytomegalovirus exposure and HLA in healthy donors. PCR primers comprised 60 Vbeta and 13 Jbeta primers. Method: immunoSEQ multiplex PCR; TCRdb's copy keeps in-frame clones and lacks some. Here the sample spans approximately 130,000 clones, roughly 79% being singletons. The sequencing input was PBMCs. Receptor source: a male donor in good health and CMV-seronegative.

The V call is TRBV7-2, the J call TRBJ2-1; 12 nucleotides line up with TRBD2. CDR1 and CDR2 (germline): SGHTA, FQGNSA. Trimming cost V 1 base and J 1 base; bases outside gene matches: 2. The CDR3 contains 17 residues. CDR3 region: CASSLETSGGSYNEQFF. The CDR3 DNA follows: TGTGCCAGCAGCTTAGAGACTAGCGGGGGTTCCTACAATGAGCAGTTCTTC.

The V and J genes are TRBV5-4 and TRBJ1-6, with 8 nucleotides matching TRBD1. Germline CDR1 is SGHNT and CDR2 is YYREEE (reference sequence). The CDR3 sequence is 15 residues long. With V trimmed by 2 bases and J by 6 bases, 4 bases remained unmatched. The CDR3 protein is CASSLQGDGNSPLHF. CDR3 DNA: TGTGCCAGCAGCTTACAGGGGGACGGTAATTCACCCCTCCACTTT.

This clone was recorded a few times. The chain has TRBV6-1 and TRBJ2-4, with D tentatively TRBD1 (5 bases). CDR1 is MNHNS and CDR2 is SASEGT in the germline V gene. Trimming left V 7 bases short and J 8 bases short, with 15 bases between. There are 13 residues in the CDR3. The CDR3 loop is CASNTVLGDIQYF. The CDR3 DNA reads as TGTGCCAGCAATACCGTATTAGGGGACATTCAGTACTTC.

V is TRBV7-9 and J is TRBJ2-1; TRBD2 might be the D (6 bases). CDR1 and CDR2 from the germline V gene are SEHNR and FQNEAQ (reference sequence). The CDR3 totals 15 residues. V gave up 1 base and J gave up 4 bases, with 11 bases separating them. CDR3 nucleotides: TGTGCCAGCAGCTTAGGGGAGGCTGATTACAATGAGCAGTTCTTC. This sequence encodes CASSLGEADYNEQFF.

CDR3 sequence: CASSLSLAGGSDTQYF. In DNA form, the CDR3 reads TGCGCCAGCAGCTTGAGCCTAGCGGGGGGCTCAGATACGCAGTATTTT. The chain couples TRBV5-1 to TRBJ2-3, with 11 bases matching TRBD2. The J segment lost 4 bases and the V segment lost 1 base, leaving 5 bases of the junction unmatched. In germline, CDR1 is SGHRS, CDR2 YFSETQ. This CDR3 has 16 residues.

This chain connects TRBV12-5 to TRBJ2-7; D ambiguous. Trimming took off 2 bases at V and 3 bases at J, with 11 bases between the two ends. Germline lookup yields CDR1 LGHNT and CDR2 FRNRAP. The CDR3 sequence is 14 residues long. The CDR3 coding sequence is TGTGCTAGTGGTTTGTTCCCTGGGCGCTACGAGCAGTACTTC. Translation: CASGLFPGRYEQYF.

The rearrangement joins TRBV7-2 to TRBJ1-4; 9 bases map to TRBD1. J lost 8 bases, V lost 5 bases, and 6 bases had no gene match. Germline V CDR1 and CDR2: SGHTA, FQGNSA. This CDR3 is 14 amino acids long. The CDR3 DNA reads as TGTGCCAGCAGCAAACAGGGGGCCGAAGAAAAACTGTTTTTT. This gives the protein CASSKQGAEEKLFF.

The V and J genes are TRBV4-2 and TRBJ2-3, with 11 positions matching TRBD1. The CDR3 is made up of 18 amino acids. Germline V CDR1 and CDR2: LGHNA, YNFKEQ. V gave up 2 bases and J gave up 4 bases; unmatched junction bases: 11. The CDR3 reads CASSQFVPGQGGADTQYF. The CDR3 DNA reads TGTGCCAGCAGCCAATTCGTACCGGGACAGGGGGGCGCAGATACGCAGTATTTT.

A word on this clone: This sample includes further DNA sequences coding for the same CDR3. The chain couples TRBV6-1 to TRBJ2-1; weak D call: TRBD1 (5 bases). V was clipped by 1 base and J by 6 bases, with 7 bases between them. Germline CDR1 reads MNHNS; CDR2 reads SASEGT. The CDR3 runs to 13 residues. DNA for the CDR3: TGTGCCAGCAGTGAAGGTCAGGGCAATGAGCAGTTCTTC. Its translation is CASSEGQGNEQFF.

This clone has a handful of counts. The chain couples TRBV4-3 to TRBJ2-2; TRBD1 is a possible D gene (6 bases). The ends were cut back, 4 bases at V and 1 base at J, with 7 bases in the middle. The CDR3 totals 14 residues. From germline, CDR1 is LGHNA and CDR2 YSLEER. The CDR3 DNA reads as TGCGCCAGCAGCCGACAGGTGAACACCGGGGAGCTGTTTTTT. It yields the protein CASSRQVNTGELFF.

The rearrangement uses TRBV5-4 and TRBJ1-6; weak D call: TRBD1 (5 bases). This CDR3 has 16 amino acids. CDR1 SGHNT and CDR2 YYREEE come from the germline V gene (reference sequence). Trimming took off 4 bases at V and 9 bases at J, with 20 bases between the two ends. CDR3 sequence: CASSPLAGDQGSPLHF. CDR3 DNA: TGTGCCAGCAGCCCCCTTGCGGGGGACCAAGGTTCACCCCTCCACTTT. Supplemented by reference TRBV5-4 and TRBJ1-6, the full variable domain reads ETGVTQSPTHLIKTRGQQVTLRCSSQSGHNTVSWYQQALGQGPQFIFQYYREEENGRGNFPPRFSGLQFPNYSSELNVNALELDDSALYLCASSPLAGDQGSPLHFGNGTRLTVT.

V gene TRBV7-2 combines with J gene TRBJ1-2; D is undetermined. Germline CDR1 is SGHTA and CDR2 is FQGNSA. V lost 1 base and J lost 8, with 8 bases in between. The CDR3 runs 12 residues. CDR3 sequence reads: CASSLGTGGYTF. The CDR3 DNA sequence: TGTGCCAGCAGCTTAGGGACGGGAGGCTACACCTTC.

The V gene is TRBV18, the J gene TRBJ1-4; 8 nucleotides agree with TRBD1. In germline, CDR1 is KGHSH, CDR2 LQKENI. The V gene end was trimmed by 4 bases and the J gene end by 2 bases; junction bases not matched to a gene: 6. The CDR3 runs to 16 residues. The CDR3 is CASSRGQGGTNEKLFF. The CDR3 nucleotides are TGTGCCAGCTCACGCGGACAGGGAGGCACTAATGAAAAACTGTTTTTT.

The chain is built from TRBV7-9 and TRBJ2-7; D might be TRBD2 (6 bases). V dropped 6 bases and J dropped 12 bases, with 18 bases sitting between them. Germline assignment: CDR1 SEHNR and CDR2 FQNEAQ (reference sequence). This CDR3 has 12 amino acids. The CDR3 protein is CASSSKGLAWYF. The CDR3 coding sequence is TGTGCCAGCAGTTCCAAAGGGCTAGCGTGGTACTTC.

V is TRBV7-2 and J is TRBJ2-3, with D perhaps TRBD2 (6 bases). V was pared by 1 base and J by 3 bases, with 14 bases between. In germline, CDR1 is SGHTA, CDR2 FQGNSA. The CDR3 is 16 residues long. The CDR3 sequence is CASSLVGTPGTDTQYF. DNA of the CDR3: TGTGCCAGCAGCTTAGTGGGGACTCCGGGAACAGATACGCAGTATTTT.

The rearrangement joins TRBV18 to TRBJ2-7; 7 bases agree with TRBD1. The CDR3 extends over 16 amino acids. Germline CDR1 reads KGHSH; CDR2 reads LQKENI. The V and J ends lost 3 bases and 2 bases, in that order; junction bases with no gene match: 10. DNA of the CDR3: TGTGCCAGCTCACCGAGGGACAGCATTCTAACCTACGAGCAGTACTTC. As protein: CASSPRDSILTYEQYF.